A selection of T cell receptor beta chains follows, all from one sample in a study of beta chain features in type 1 diabetes. Using immunoSEQ multiplex PCR, the repertoire was profiled, and TCRdb retains in-frame clones only, with some absent. The table has a few hundred thousand clones, about 30% seen once. The sequencing input was naive CD4+ T cells from blood. The receptors shown here come from a man younger than 35 in good health. The CDR3 runs from the conserved cysteine through the conserved F or W. Fields, in order: clone size, D gene, J gene, V gene, CDR3 DNA, CDR3 protein. D genes are given only for firm matches. Only some rows state a clone size, as once, few, many or a class for expanded clones.

size: few; D: NA; J: TRBJ2-3; V: TRBV15; DNA: TGTGCCACCAGCAGAGATCCGACAGATACGCAGTATTTT; CDR3: CATSRDPTDTQYF
size: few; D: NA; J: TRBJ1-3; V: TRBV20-1; DNA: TGCAGTGCTAGAGATAGAAACACCATATATTTT; CDR3: CSARDRNTIYF
size: NA; D: NA; J: TRBJ2-7; V: TRBV7-9; DNA: TGTGCCAGCAGCTTACAGGGGTTCTCCTACGAGCAGTACTTC; CDR3: CASSLQGFSYEQYF
size: few; D: NA; J: TRBJ2-5; V: TRBV7-6; DNA: TGTGCCAGCGACTCTACAGGCTGGCAAGAGACCCAGTACTTC; CDR3: CASDSTGWQETQYF
size: few; D: NA; J: TRBJ2-7; V: TRBV7-2; DNA: TGTGCCAGCAGCCTTCACCCTGTCACCGAGCAGTACTTC; CDR3: CASSLHPVTEQYF
size: few; D: TRBD1; J: TRBJ2-3; V: TRBV10-3; DNA: TGTGCCATCAGTTTAGGACAGGCCACAGATACGCAGTATTTT; CDR3: CAISLGQATDTQYF
size: few; D: NA; J: TRBJ2-6; V: TRBV15; DNA: TGTGCCACCAGCAGAGGCGGAGGGTACGGGGCCAACGTCCTGACTTTC; CDR3: CATSRGGGYGANVLTF
size: NA; D: NA; J: TRBJ2-7; V: TRBV7-9; DNA: TGTGCCAGCAGTCGGTATCAGGGCGTTAAGGGGGATGAGCAGTACTTC; CDR3: CASSRYQGVKGDEQYF
size: few; D: TRBD1; J: TRBJ1-5; V: TRBV30; DNA: TGTGCCTGGAGTGTATTGGGGGACAGGGTCCAGCCCCAGCATTTT; CDR3: CAWSVLGDRVQPQHF
size: NA; D: NA; J: TRBJ1-2; V: TRBV7-2; DNA: TGTGCCAGCAGCTTAGGGACAGCTGGCTACACCTTC; CDR3: CASSLGTAGYTF
size: few; D: NA; J: TRBJ2-7; V: TRBV7-9; DNA: TGTGCCAGCAGCTCCCGAGACGAGCAGTACTTC; CDR3: CASSSRDEQYF
size: few; D: NA; J: TRBJ2-4; V: TRBV29-1; DNA: TGCAGCGTTCAGGGGGGTATGGGGCCGCTAGCCAAAAACATTCAGTACTTC; CDR3: CSVQGGMGPLAKNIQYF
size: NA; D: TRBD1; J: TRBJ2-7; V: TRBV4-1; DNA: TGCGCCAGCAGCCAGATTGGCGCGGGACAGGGGGCTGCCTACGAGCAGTACTTC; CDR3: CASSQIGAGQGAAYEQYF
size: NA; D: NA; J: TRBJ2-1; V: TRBV15; DNA: TGTGCCACCCGGGGCGACAATGAGCAGTTCTTC; CDR3: CATRGDNEQFF
size: NA; D: NA; J: TRBJ2-7; V: TRBV23-1; DNA: TGCGCCAGCAGTCAATTATGGTGCTTTATCTCCTACGAGCAGTACTTC; CDR3: CASSQLWCFISYEQYF
size: few; D: TRBD1; J: TRBJ2-1; V: TRBV29-1; DNA: TGCAGCGTCGAGAGACAGGGGAACAATGAGCAGTTCTTC; CDR3: CSVERQGNNEQFF
size: few; D: NA; J: TRBJ2-7; V: TRBV10-3; DNA: TGTGCCATCAGATCTTTGGGCACATCCTACGAGCAGTACTTC; CDR3: CAIRSLGTSYEQYF
size: few; D: NA; J: TRBJ2-1; V: TRBV30; DNA: TGTGCCTGGACCGACTGGGGGGATGAGCAGTTCTTC; CDR3: CAWTDWGDEQFF
size: NA; D: TRBD2; J: TRBJ2-3; V: TRBV7-9; DNA: TGTGCCAGCAGCTCGGGGGGAGGAGCTACGCAGTATTTT; CDR3: CASSSGGGATQYF
size: NA; D: TRBD1; J: TRBJ2-3; V: TRBV18; DNA: TGTGCCAGCTCAGAGGGGGCTGGAGATACGCAGTATTTT; CDR3: CASSEGAGDTQYF
size: NA; D: NA; J: TRBJ2-3; V: TRBV19; DNA: TGTGCCAGTAGTATAGACCGGACGGTAATGCAGTATTTT; CDR3: CASSIDRTVMQYF
size: few; D: TRBD1; J: TRBJ2-6; V: TRBV30; DNA: TGTGCCTGGTCGGGACAGCTCTCTGGGGCCAACGTCCTGACTTTC; CDR3: CAWSGQLSGANVLTF
size: NA; D: TRBD1; J: TRBJ2-7; V: TRBV5-1; DNA: TGCGCCAGCAGCTTTGGGGACAGAGCCTACGAGCAGTACTTC; CDR3: CASSFGDRAYEQYF
size: few; D: NA; J: TRBJ2-5; V: TRBV14; DNA: TGTGCCAGCAGCCGCTCATACCAAGAGACCCAGTACTTC; CDR3: CASSRSYQETQYF
size: NA; D: TRBD2; J: TRBJ2-1; V: TRBV6-5; DNA: TGTGCCAGCAGGAGTGGACTAGCGGGAGGATATGAGCAGTTCTTC; CDR3: CASRSGLAGGYEQFF
size: few; D: NA; J: TRBJ2-3; V: TRBV25-1; DNA: TGTGCCAGCAGTGGGGCCTGGGCGGGTCGGACAGATACGCAGTATTTT; CDR3: CASSGAWAGRTDTQYF